This is a list of T cell receptor beta chains from one sample in a study of T cell responses to AZD1222 COVID-19 vaccine. Assay used: immunoSEQ multiplex PCR; TCRdb lists only in-frame clones, some missing. This table has about 160,000 clones, roughly 90% appearing once. The material sequenced was peripheral blood, taken 28 days after the second AZD1222 dose. The receptors shown here come from an adult who received the AZD1222 COVID-19 vaccine. The CDR3 runs from the conserved cysteine through the conserved F or W. Each record gives: clone size, D gene, V gene, J gene, CDR3 DNA, CDR3 protein. The D gene is left open where the match is weak. Expanded clones get a size class; other rows say once, few or many, or leave the size out.

abundance: .; d_gene: .; v_gene: TRBV7-9; j_gene: TRBJ2-2; CDR3nt: TGTGCCAGCAGCCCCTACGCCGGGGAGCTGTTTTTT; CDR3aa: CASSPYAGELFF
abundance: .; d_gene: TRBD1; v_gene: TRBV15; j_gene: TRBJ1-1; CDR3nt: TGTGCCACCAGCCCGCGAACCGGGACAGGGGTAGCTTTCTTT; CDR3aa: CATSPRTGTGVAFF
abundance: .; d_gene: .; v_gene: TRBV18; j_gene: TRBJ2-7; CDR3nt: TGTGCCAGCTCACCTGGCATTTCCTACGAGCAGTACTTC; CDR3aa: CASSPGISYEQYF
abundance: .; d_gene: .; v_gene: TRBV3-1/TRBV3-2; j_gene: TRBJ2-7; CDR3nt: TGTGCCAGCAGCCAAGACGCTAGTCGTTACGAGCAGTACTTC; CDR3aa: CASSQDASRYEQYF
abundance: .; d_gene: .; v_gene: TRBV5-1; j_gene: TRBJ1-5; CDR3nt: TGCGCCAGCAGCTTGGATTCAAGCCAGCCCCAGCATTTT; CDR3aa: CASSLDSSQPQHF
abundance: .; d_gene: .; v_gene: TRBV25-1; j_gene: TRBJ1-2; CDR3nt: TGTGCCAGCAGTGACTGGGACCAATATGGCTACACCTTC; CDR3aa: CASSDWDQYGYTF
abundance: .; d_gene: .; v_gene: TRBV5-1; j_gene: TRBJ2-2; CDR3nt: TGCGCCAGCAGCGAGGCGAACACCGGGGAGCTGTTTTTT; CDR3aa: CASSEANTGELFF
abundance: .; d_gene: .; v_gene: TRBV6-5; j_gene: TRBJ1-2; CDR3nt: TGTGCCAGCACTCCGGGCCCGGACTATGGCTACACCTTC; CDR3aa: CASTPGPDYGYTF
abundance: .; d_gene: .; v_gene: TRBV6-5; j_gene: TRBJ1-2; CDR3nt: TGTGCCAGCAGCTTGTGGACGGAAAATGGCTACACCTTC; CDR3aa: CASSLWTENGYTF
abundance: .; d_gene: .; v_gene: TRBV15; j_gene: TRBJ1-5; CDR3nt: TGTGCCACCAGCAGAGCACCCCGTACAGGTAGGGGATATCAGCCCCAGCATTTT; CDR3aa: CATSRAPRTGRGYQPQHF
abundance: .; d_gene: .; v_gene: TRBV3-1/TRBV3-2; j_gene: TRBJ2-7; CDR3nt: TGTGCCAGCAGCCAATCCACCCCTAACGAGCAGTACTTC; CDR3aa: CASSQSTPNEQYF
abundance: .; d_gene: .; v_gene: TRBV29-1; j_gene: TRBJ1-1; CDR3nt: TGCAGCGGGGGAGCCGGTTGGGGGATGAACACTGAAGCTTTCTTT; CDR3aa: CSGGAGWGMNTEAFF
abundance: .; d_gene: .; v_gene: TRBV5-1; j_gene: TRBJ1-3; CDR3nt: TGCGCCAGCAGCTTGGCCGATCCAGAAAACACCATATATTTT; CDR3aa: CASSLADPENTIYF
abundance: .; d_gene: .; v_gene: TRBV21-1; j_gene: TRBJ2-1; CDR3nt: TGTGCCAGCCCCCGTAATGAGCAGTTCTTC; CDR3aa: CASPRNEQFF
abundance: once; d_gene: .; v_gene: TRBV6-6; j_gene: TRBJ1-5; CDR3nt: TGTGCCAGCACGGCCAGCCTAGAGAGGCCCCAGCATTTT; CDR3aa: CASTASLERPQHF
abundance: .; d_gene: .; v_gene: TRBV9; j_gene: TRBJ1-6; CDR3nt: TGTGCCAGCAGCCCCCGAGAGGCGGACGGCTCACCCCTCCACTTT; CDR3aa: CASSPREADGSPLHF
abundance: .; d_gene: .; v_gene: TRBV5-1; j_gene: TRBJ1-1; CDR3nt: TGCGCCAGCAGCTTGGGTGAGGGAGAAGCTTTCTTT; CDR3aa: CASSLGEGEAFF
abundance: .; d_gene: .; v_gene: TRBV6-2/TRBV6-3; j_gene: TRBJ1-1; CDR3nt: TGTGCCAGCAGTTATGGCCGGGAAAGACGGCAGAACACTGAAGCTTTCTTT; CDR3aa: CASSYGRERRQNTEAFF
abundance: .; d_gene: .; v_gene: TRBV7-9; j_gene: TRBJ1-1; CDR3nt: TGTGCCAGCAGCTTTGTAGTGAACACTGAAGCTTTCTTT; CDR3aa: CASSFVVNTEAFF
abundance: .; d_gene: TRBD1; v_gene: TRBV28; j_gene: TRBJ1-5; CDR3nt: TGTGCCAGCAGTACCCCTGGACAGGGGATAAATCAGCCCCAGCATTTT; CDR3aa: CASSTPGQGINQPQHF
abundance: .; d_gene: .; v_gene: TRBV9; j_gene: TRBJ1-1; CDR3nt: TGTGCCAGCAGCGTAGCTAGCTTGCACAACAGGGTGGAGATTGAAGCTTTCTTT; CDR3aa: CASSVASLHNRVEIEAFF
abundance: once; d_gene: TRBD1; v_gene: TRBV4-1; j_gene: TRBJ2-1; CDR3nt: TGCGCCAGCAGCCAAACCGGGACAGCACACAATGAGCAGTTCTTC; CDR3aa: CASSQTGTAHNEQFF
abundance: .; d_gene: .; v_gene: TRBV20-1; j_gene: TRBJ1-2; CDR3nt: TGCAGTGCTAGAGATTTAGATGGCTACACCTTC; CDR3aa: CSARDLDGYTF
abundance: .; d_gene: .; v_gene: TRBV2; j_gene: TRBJ1-1; CDR3nt: TGTGCCAGCAGTGAAGCGGGGGAGGCTGAAGCTTTCTTT; CDR3aa: CASSEAGEAEAFF
abundance: .; d_gene: .; v_gene: TRBV20-1; j_gene: TRBJ2-7; CDR3nt: TGCAGTGCTAGTTACGGTGGCTCCTACGAGCAGTACTTC; CDR3aa: CSASYGGSYEQYF
abundance: .; d_gene: .; v_gene: TRBV6-6; j_gene: TRBJ1-5; CDR3nt: TGTGCCAGCAGTTACTATAGGAATAGCAATCAGCCCCAGCATTTT; CDR3aa: CASSYYRNSNQPQHF
abundance: .; d_gene: .; v_gene: TRBV30; j_gene: TRBJ1-6; CDR3nt: TGTGCCGGGAGGGGATCTTCAAGTTCACCCCTCCACTTT; CDR3aa: CAGRGSSSSPLHF
abundance: .; d_gene: TRBD1; v_gene: TRBV5-1; j_gene: TRBJ1-3; CDR3nt: TGCGCCAGCAGCTTGGGAAGGACAGGGTCTGGAAACACCATATATTTT; CDR3aa: CASSLGRTGSGNTIYF
abundance: .; d_gene: TRBD2; v_gene: TRBV10-3; j_gene: TRBJ2-3; CDR3nt: TGTGCCATCAGTGAAACTAGCGGGAGAACAGATACGCAGTATTTT; CDR3aa: CAISETSGRTDTQYF
abundance: .; d_gene: .; v_gene: TRBV5-6; j_gene: TRBJ1-4; CDR3nt: TGTGCCAGCAGCTTGTATGCGCCCCATTCTAATGAAAAACTGTTTTTT; CDR3aa: CASSLYAPHSNEKLFF
abundance: .; d_gene: .; v_gene: TRBV6-6; j_gene: TRBJ1-3; CDR3nt: TGTGCCAGCAGTCCGACAAGCTCTGGAAACACCATATATTTT; CDR3aa: CASSPTSSGNTIYF
abundance: .; d_gene: .; v_gene: TRBV7-9; j_gene: TRBJ1-1; CDR3nt: TGTGCCAGCAGCTTAGACCCGGCAGCTGAAGCTTTCTTT; CDR3aa: CASSLDPAAEAFF
abundance: .; d_gene: TRBD1; v_gene: TRBV5-1; j_gene: TRBJ1-1; CDR3nt: TGCGCCAGCAGCGTGGGACAGGGAGACACTGAAGCTTTCTTT; CDR3aa: CASSVGQGDTEAFF
abundance: .; d_gene: TRBD1; v_gene: TRBV27; j_gene: TRBJ2-7; CDR3nt: TGTGCCAGCAGCCACCGGGACAGTCTCTACGAGCAGTACTTC; CDR3aa: CASSHRDSLYEQYF
abundance: .; d_gene: .; v_gene: TRBV11-3; j_gene: TRBJ2-3; CDR3nt: TGTGCCAGCAGCTCCTCCTTACAGGGCGTCGTAACAGATACGCAGTATTTT; CDR3aa: CASSSSLQGVVTDTQYF
abundance: .; d_gene: .; v_gene: TRBV4-3; j_gene: TRBJ2-1; CDR3nt: TGCGCCAGCAGCCCGCAAAACGACTTCCCCTACAATGAGCAGTTCTTC; CDR3aa: CASSPQNDFPYNEQFF
abundance: .; d_gene: .; v_gene: TRBV7-9; j_gene: TRBJ2-1; CDR3nt: TGTGCCAGCAGCCCCCGGCTCGGGGGCACCAATGAGCAGTTCTTC; CDR3aa: CASSPRLGGTNEQFF
abundance: .; d_gene: .; v_gene: TRBV30; j_gene: TRBJ1-3; CDR3nt: TGTGCCTGGACCTCAAGAGTTGGGAGAAACACCATATATTTT; CDR3aa: CAWTSRVGRNTIYF
abundance: few; d_gene: .; v_gene: TRBV3-1/TRBV3-2; j_gene: TRBJ2-7; CDR3nt: TGTGCCAGCAGCCAAGCGGGCAGTTCCTACGAGCAGTACTTC; CDR3aa: CASSQAGSSYEQYF
abundance: .; d_gene: .; v_gene: TRBV5-4; j_gene: TRBJ1-1; CDR3nt: TGTGCCAGCAGCTTGGGGGGCCAAAACACTGAAGCTTTCTTT; CDR3aa: CASSLGGQNTEAFF
abundance: .; d_gene: TRBD2; v_gene: TRBV5-1; j_gene: TRBJ2-3; CDR3nt: TGCGCCAGCAGCTCAGCGGGGGGCACAGATACGCAGTATTTT; CDR3aa: CASSSAGGTDTQYF
abundance: .; d_gene: TRBD1; v_gene: TRBV18; j_gene: TRBJ2-7; CDR3nt: TGTGCCAGCTCACCTTCCGGGACAGTACCTACGGAGCAGTACTTC; CDR3aa: CASSPSGTVPTEQYF
abundance: .; d_gene: .; v_gene: TRBV11-3; j_gene: TRBJ2-2; CDR3nt: TGTGCCAGCAGCTTCGGACTCCTACGAACGGGGGAGCTGTTTTTT; CDR3aa: CASSFGLLRTGELFF
abundance: .; d_gene: .; v_gene: TRBV6-5; j_gene: TRBJ1-3; CDR3nt: TGTGCCAGCAGAGACAGTTCGAACACCATATATTTT; CDR3aa: CASRDSSNTIYF
abundance: .; d_gene: .; v_gene: TRBV12-3/TRBV12-4; j_gene: TRBJ1-1; CDR3nt: TGTGCCAGCAGTTCCGGCTCCACTGAAGCTTTCTTT; CDR3aa: CASSSGSTEAFF
abundance: .; d_gene: TRBD1; v_gene: TRBV2; j_gene: TRBJ1-2; CDR3nt: TGTGCCAGCAGTGAACCGGACAGGTCCTATGGCTACACCTTC; CDR3aa: CASSEPDRSYGYTF
abundance: once; d_gene: TRBD1; v_gene: TRBV6-5; j_gene: TRBJ2-7; CDR3nt: TGTGCCAGCAGTTATAGGGGACAGGGGATCTACGAGCAGTACTTC; CDR3aa: CASSYRGQGIYEQYF
abundance: .; d_gene: .; v_gene: TRBV6-5; j_gene: TRBJ2-7; CDR3nt: TGTGCCAGCAGCCACGACAGTGCCGAGCAGTACTTC; CDR3aa: CASSHDSAEQYF
abundance: .; d_gene: TRBD1; v_gene: TRBV9; j_gene: TRBJ1-4; CDR3nt: TGTGCCAGCAGCGTAGACAGGGGGAATGAAAAACTGTTTTTT; CDR3aa: CASSVDRGNEKLFF
abundance: .; d_gene: .; v_gene: TRBV2; j_gene: TRBJ2-5; CDR3nt: TGTGCCAGCGAGCAGGGGTCACAAGAGACCCAGTACTTC; CDR3aa: CASEQGSQETQYF
abundance: .; d_gene: .; v_gene: TRBV13; j_gene: TRBJ1-5; CDR3nt: TGTGCCAGCAGCTTAGGACAGGGCTATCAGCCCCAGCATTTT; CDR3aa: CASSLGQGYQPQHF
abundance: .; d_gene: .; v_gene: TRBV4-3; j_gene: TRBJ1-1; CDR3nt: TGCGCCAGCAGCCAAGATAGGGTAGCCGACACTGAAGCTTTCTTT; CDR3aa: CASSQDRVADTEAFF
abundance: .; d_gene: .; v_gene: TRBV6-5; j_gene: TRBJ2-1; CDR3nt: TGTGCCAGCAGACCCCAGGGAAATGAGCAGTTCTTC; CDR3aa: CASRPQGNEQFF